Below are 32 T cell receptor beta chains sequenced from a single sample in a study of breast tumors, draining lymph nodes, adjacent tissues. MiXCR, run by TCRdb on the multiplex PCR reads, gives a single entry per CDR3 protein. The sample contains some 200,000 distinct CDR3 sequences, around 33% of which appear only once. Breast cancer patients provided tissue from their axillary draining lymph nodes. Specimen: axillary lymph node tissue. Receptors originate from a female donor with breast cancer. Some clones in this sample may be carry-over from other donors' samples.

As regards this clonotype: At one boundary the junction diverges from the germline segment, which might be a read error. The V call is TRBV24-1, the J call TRBJ2-1; the match to TRBD1 covers 9 bases. CDR3 length equals 16 residues. CDR1 KGHDR and CDR2 SFDVKD come from the germline V gene. The CDR3 reads CATSATGTGSCNEQLF. CDR3 nucleotide sequence: TGTGCCACCAGTGCCACCGGGACAGGGTCCTGCAATGAGCAGCTCTTC.

CDR3 protein: CSVRDTTYEQYF. CDR3 DNA sequence: TGCAGCGTGCGGGACACGACCTACGAGCAGTACTTC. The chain recombines TRBV29-1 with TRBJ2-7; possibly TRBD1 or TRBD2 for D (6 bases each). The length of the CDR3 is 12 residues. Deletions cut 6 bases from V and 2 bases from J, with 11 bases between. The germline V gene encodes CDR1 SQVTM and CDR2 ANQGSEA.

In the case of this clonotype: A single base separates this from a much larger clone, so it may be a read error. This chain joins TRBV10-2 and TRBJ2-5; tentatively, D is TRBD2 (6 bases). Germline loops: CDR1 WSHSY, CDR2 SAAADI. The length of the CDR3 is 15 residues. CDR3 sequence: CASSAPGPARETQHF. In DNA form, the CDR3 reads TGCGCCAGCAGTGCCCCGGGACCCGCACGGGAGACCCAGCACTTC.

J is TRBJ2-2 and V is TRBV10-1, with a weak D call TRBD2 (5 bases). Germline V gene lookup returns CDR1 WNHNN and CDR2 SYGVQD (reference sequence). V dropped 7 bases and J dropped 5 bases, with 14 bases sitting between them. The CDR3 runs to 14 residues. In DNA form, the CDR3 reads TGCGCCAGCACCACCACTCGGGGAACCGGGGAGCTGTTTTTT. This translates into CASTTTRGTGELFF.

This clonotype has at least ten counts. V is TRBV6-2 or TRBV6-3 and J is TRBJ1-5; D remains ambiguous. Germline V gene lookup returns CDR1 MNHEY and CDR2 SVGEGT. V lost 4 bases and J 7 bases, leaving 11 bases between the germline ends. The CDR3 contains 13 residues. The CDR3 DNA reads as TGTGCCAGCAGTTCCCCTGGGTACCAGCCCCAGCATTTT. Translated, it gives CASSSPGYQPQHF.

This clonotype occurred many times. Compared with germline, one end of the junction differs, possibly owing to a read error. The chain combines TRBV2 with TRBJ2-1, with TRBD2 identical over 8 bases. There are 11 residues in the CDR3. Looked up from germline, CDR1 is SNHLY and CDR2 is FYNNEI. The CDR3 DNA reads TGTGCCAGCAGTGAAGGGACTAGCCAGGGCTTC. It specifies CASSEGTSQGF.

The chain is built from TRBV12-3 or TRBV12-4 and TRBJ2-3; D is unresolved. The V gene lost 6 bases and the J gene lost 0 bases, with 10 bases spanning the gap. The CDR3 sequence is 14 residues long. The CDR3 DNA follows: TGTGCCAGCAGCAAAACGGGCAGCACAGATACGCAGTATTTT. This translates into CASSKTGSTDTQYF.

This clonotype was counted at least ten times. The chain combines TRBV5-1 with TRBJ2-3; TRBD1 agrees at 8 bases. Trimming took 4 bases from V and 8 from J; bases not matched to a gene: 9. The germline CDR1 and CDR2 sequences are SGHRS and YFSETQ. CDR3 length: 14 amino acids. CDR3 DNA sequence: TGCGCCAGCAGCGTTGATCAGGGGGCGGGTACGCAGTATTTT. It codes for CASSVDQGAGTQYF.

This clonotype appeared many times. V is TRBV7-8 and J is TRBJ2-7, with D maybe TRBD2 (5 bases). The CDR3 extends over 14 amino acids. CDR1 SGHVS and CDR2 FQNEAQ come from the germline V gene. Between the trimmed V and J ends, which lost 7 bases and 4 bases, there was a span of 17 bases. CDR3 region: CASTPFEGTYEQYF. The CDR3 bases are TGTGCCAGCACCCCCTTCGAGGGAACTTACGAGCAGTACTTC.

The chain carries TRBV20-1 and TRBJ2-2, with 12 bases aligning to TRBD2. Trimming removed 6 bases from V and 6 bases from J; junction bases left unmatched: 14. The CDR3 has 17 amino acids. Germline V gene data show CDR1 as DFQATT and CDR2 as SNEGSKA (reference sequence). The CDR3 is CSASDLAGGRDSGELFF. The CDR3 nucleotides read TGCAGTGCCAGCGACCTAGCGGGAGGGCGAGACTCCGGGGAGCTGTTTTTT.

The table lists this clonotype with many counts. This chain uses TRBV13 with TRBJ2-1; no clear D gene. With 4 bases removed from V and 0 bases from J, the gap between germline ends came to 10 bases. The CDR3 runs to 15 residues. CDR1 and CDR2 (germline): PRHDT, FYEKMQ (reference sequence). Here the CDR3 reads CASSSPLSSYNEQFF. The DNA of the CDR3 is TGTGCCAGCAGCTCCCCCCTGAGCTCCTACAATGAGCAGTTCTTC.

The chain recombines TRBV6-5 with TRBJ2-7; the D gene is possibly TRBD2 (6 bases). The ends were cut back, 5 bases at V and 3 bases at J, with 11 bases in the middle. This CDR3 is 13 amino acids long. Per the germline V gene, CDR1 is MNHEY and CDR2 is SVGAGI. The CDR3 region is CASSAGSNYEQYF. In DNA form, the CDR3 reads TGTGCCAGCAGTGCCGGGAGTAACTACGAGCAGTACTTC.

The gene calls are TRBV24-1 and TRBJ2-5; 8 bases agree with TRBD1. V dropped 1 base and J dropped 4; count of bases not matched to a gene: 4. Germline V CDR1 and CDR2: KGHDR, SFDVKD. CDR3 length: 15 amino acids. This chain's CDR3 is CATSDFGQGSETQYF. CDR3 sequence (DNA): TGTGCCACCAGTGATTTTGGACAGGGTTCAGAGACCCAGTACTTC.

This clonotype was recorded many times. The CDR3 is CAASRDPINTGELFF. The CDR3 DNA is TGTGCCGCGAGTCGGGACCCTATCAACACCGGGGAGCTGTTTTTT. The rearrangement uses TRBV19 and TRBJ2-2, with D perhaps assigned TRBD1 or TRBD2 (5 bases each). This CDR3 has 15 residues. The V end lost 11 bases, the J end lost 2 bases, and 18 bases lay between the germline ends. Germline CDR1 is LNHDA and CDR2 is SQIVND (reference sequence).

This clonotype was counted at least ten times. V is TRBV3-1 and J is TRBJ1-6, with D possibly being TRBD1 (5 bases). CDR3 length: 15 residues. Per the germline V gene, CDR1 is LGHDT and CDR2 is YNNKEL (reference sequence). V lost 2 bases to trimming and J lost 14 bases, with 19 bases between them. As DNA, the CDR3 is TGTGCCAGCAGCCAACGGGGAAAGGGGTCGTGGTCCCTCCACTTT. Translated, it gives CASSQRGKGSWSLHF.

The gene calls are TRBV6-1 and TRBJ1-1, with D possibly TRBD1 on 5 matching bases. Trimming pared 6 bases from V and 3 bases from J, leaving 17 bases between. The germline V gene has CDR1 MNHNS and CDR2 SASEGT. This CDR3 has 15 amino acids. As DNA, the CDR3 is TGTGCCAGCAGGAGGGGACGGTTTACGGACACTGAAGCTTTCTTT. This gives the protein CASRRGRFTDTEAFF.

This clonotype showed up many times. J is TRBJ2-3 and V is TRBV2, with 10 bases aligning to TRBD2. The CDR3 loop spans 15 amino acids. V trimming: 5 bases; J trimming: 6 bases; junction bases outside the gene matches: 8. CDR1 SNHLY and CDR2 FYNNEI come from the germline V gene. Here the CDR3 DNA reads TGTGCCAGCAGTAAGCTAGCGGGAGCGAGGGATACGCAGTATTTT. It is translated as CASSKLAGARDTQYF.

The table lists this clonotype with a few counts. A much larger clone differs from this one at a single base, so this may be a read error. J is TRBJ2-7 and V is TRBV5-6; tentatively, D is TRBD1 or TRBD2 (6 bases each). Germline CDR1 and CDR2: SGHDT and YYEEEE. The CDR3 loop spans 15 amino acids. V lost 4 bases and J lost 4, with 18 bases in between. The CDR3 sequence is CASSQWTAGGYEQYF. For the CDR3, the DNA is TGTGCCAGCAGCCAATGGACAGCGGGCGGGTACGAGCAGTACTTC.

This chain links TRBV6-4 with TRBJ2-1; 12 nucleotides agree with TRBD1. V trimming: 4 bases; J trimming: 5 bases; junction bases outside the gene matches: 12. This CDR3 spans 18 amino acids. Germline CDR1 reads MRHNA; CDR2 reads SNTAGT. CDR3 sequence (DNA): TGTGCCAGCAGTGCGGGACAGGGGGCACGGGAGGGCCACAATGAGCAGTTCTTC. This translates into CASSAGQGAREGHNEQFF.

Ten or more counts support this clonotype. The V gene is TRBV14, the J gene TRBJ2-1, with D unresolved. The CDR3 sequence is 14 residues long. The V end was cut by 1 base, the J end by 0 bases, with 4 bases between. CDR1 and CDR2 (germline): SGHDN, FVKESK. CDR3 loop: CASSQGNSYNEQFF. The CDR3 region has the DNA TGTGCCAGCAGCCAAGGAAACTCCTACAATGAGCAGTTCTTC. The variable domain in full, completed from reference TRBV14 and TRBJ2-1, reads EAGVTQFPSHSVIEKGQTVTLRCDPISGHDNLYWYRRVMGKEIKFLLHFVKESKQDESGMPNNRFLAERTGGTYSTLKVQPAELEDSGVYFCASSQGNSYNEQFFGPGTRLTVL.

In its sample, this clonotype was seen many times. The rearrangement joins TRBV15 to TRBJ1-6, with D tentatively TRBD1 (6 bases). The V end lost 9 bases, the J end lost 10 bases, and 19 bases lay between the germline ends. This CDR3 spans 14 amino acids. Per the germline V gene, CDR1 is LNHNV and CDR2 is YYDKDF (reference sequence). CDR3: CATRGGAVGSPLHF. The CDR3 bases are TGTGCCACGCGAGGGGGGGCCGTAGGATCACCCCTCCACTTT.

This clonotype came up many times. The rearrangement joins TRBV19 to TRBJ1-3; unclear D gene. Germline CDR1 reads LNHDA; CDR2 reads SQIVND (reference sequence). CDR3 length equals 16 residues. V lost 4 bases and J lost 0, with 13 bases in between. The CDR3 is CASSTYGEASGNTIYF. The CDR3 nucleotides are TGTGCCAGTAGTACATACGGGGAGGCCTCTGGAAACACCATATATTTT.

This clonotype was recorded at least ten times. The J gene is TRBJ2-7, the V gene TRBV11-2, with 11 bases identical to TRBD2. Germline values: CDR1 SGHAT, CDR2 FQNNGV. This CDR3 comprises 15 residues. Unmatched junction bases numbered 2, after V lost 1 base and J lost 3 bases. CDR3 protein: CASSLGGTSGYEQYF. The CDR3 coding sequence is TGTGCCAGCAGCTTAGGGGGGACTAGCGGCTACGAGCAGTACTTC.

This chain links TRBV20-1 with TRBJ2-5; 11 bases fit TRBD2. The CDR3 sequence is 16 residues long. Germline V lookup: CDR1 DFQATT, CDR2 SNEGSKA (reference sequence). The junction had 10 bases not matched to a gene; V was cut back by 3 bases and J by 4 bases. CDR3 in DNA: TGCAGTGCTAGCGGAGAACTAGCGGGAGCTCGAGAGACCCAGTACTTC. Encoded protein: CSASGELAGARETQYF.

Concerning this clonotype itself: A much larger clone lies one base from this, so it may be a read error. V usage is TRBV13 and J usage is TRBJ2-1; D might be TRBD2 (6 bases). V was shortened by 8 bases and J by 9 bases, with 17 bases between the two germline ends. The germline V gene has CDR1 PRHDT and CDR2 FYEKMQ (reference sequence). The CDR3 has 13 residues. DNA for the CDR3: TGTGCCAGCGGTCAGCGGGTAAGGGGTGAGCAGTTCTTC. Protein: CASGQRVRGEQFF.

The sample holds a few counts of this clonotype. This may arise from a read error, as a much more abundant clone is one base away. J is TRBJ1-4 and V is TRBV6-5; 7 nucleotides agree with TRBD1. CDR1 and CDR2 (germline): MNHEY, SVGAGI. Trimming cost V 5 bases and J 8 bases; bases outside gene matches: 8. CDR3 length: 14 amino acids. The CDR3 nucleotides are TGTGCCAGCAGTCACAAGCAGGGGGAAGAAAAACTGTTTTTT. It is translated as CASSHKQGEEKLFF.

This clonotype occurred many times. This chain uses TRBV6-2 or TRBV6-3 with TRBJ1-2; weak D call: TRBD1 (5 bases). Trimming pared 0 bases from V and 7 bases from J, leaving 15 bases between. Germline CDR1 is MNHEY and CDR2 is SVGEGT. The CDR3 loop spans 15 amino acids. CDR3 region: CASSYSSLGTGGYTF. DNA for the CDR3: TGTGCCAGCAGTTACTCGAGTCTGGGGACCGGTGGCTACACCTTC.

This clonotype was seen ten or more times. J is TRBJ1-2 and V is TRBV6-5; possible D gene TRBD1, 6 bases. Trimming cost V 5 bases and J 2 bases, with 18 bases left between them. The CDR3 sequence is 16 residues long. Per the germline V gene, CDR1 is MNHEY and CDR2 is SVGAGI. This CDR3 is CASSHDSPTGNYGYTF. CDR3 sequence (DNA): TGTGCCAGCAGTCACGACTCCCCGACAGGCAACTATGGCTACACCTTC.

About this clonotype: This may be a read error, as it is one base from a much larger clone. The rearrangement joins TRBV13 to TRBJ2-3; a possible D gene is TRBD2 (6 bases). Germline V gene sequence: CDR1 PRHDT, CDR2 FYEKMQ (reference sequence). The germline V and J ends were trimmed by 3 bases and 3 bases, with 10 bases remaining between them. The CDR3 extends over 14 amino acids. DNA for the CDR3: TGTGCCAGCAGCTTCCCGGGGGATACAGATACGCAGTATTTT. It specifies CASSFPGDTDTQYF.

This clonotype was seen ten or more times. V usage is TRBV5-1 and J usage is TRBJ1-2; 7 nucleotides align to TRBD1. V trimming: 2 bases; J trimming: 5 bases; junction bases outside the gene matches: 12. This CDR3 is built from 16 residues. Germline V gene sequence: CDR1 SGHRS, CDR2 YFSETQ. CDR3 residues: CASSLGQAIGAYGYTF. CDR3 bases: TGCGCCAGCAGCTTAGGACAGGCTATTGGGGCTTATGGCTACACCTTC.

Remarks on this clonotype: This sequence may be a read error, since a much larger clone differs from it by one base. The V call is TRBV12-3 or TRBV12-4, the J call TRBJ1-2; D gene ambiguous. The ends were cut back, 11 bases at V and 3 bases at J, with 13 bases in the middle. CDR3 length equals 12 residues. This CDR3 is CAGRHTDYGYTF. Here the CDR3 DNA reads TGTGCCGGGAGACACACCGACTATGGCTACACCTTC.

This clonotype appeared many times. In DNA form, the CDR3 reads TGTGCCAGCAGCTTAACACCTAGGACAGGGATGAATGAGCAGTTCTTC. As protein: CASSLTPRTGMNEQFF. This sequence joins TRBV7-3 and TRBJ2-1, with 8 bases lining up with TRBD1. Germline trimming cut 0 bases from V and 7 bases from J; bases unmatched to any gene: 8. Looked up from germline, CDR1 is SGHTA and CDR2 is FQGTGA. The CDR3 length is 16 residues. The full variable domain, with the rest looked up from reference TRBV7-3 and TRBJ2-1, is GAGVSQTPSNKVTEKGKYVELRCDPISGHTALYWYRQSLGQGPEFLIYFQGTGAADDSGLPNDRFFAVRPEGSVSTLKIQRTERGDSAVYLCASSLTPRTGMNEQFFGPGTRLTVL.